What follows describes a single T cell receptor (beta chain). The entry originates in a study of T-cell reconstitution after alpha-beta-depleted transplantation in children. Using unique molecular identifiers, the investigators prepared the TCRbeta library. TCRdb analysed the PCR reads with MiXCR anew, one entry per CDR3 protein. The table lists about 540,000 distinct CDR3 sequences, approximately 20% of them singletons, with more than 2.5% in the top ten. This sample comprised PBMCs from the stem cell graft donor, obtained from the stem cell graft. The sequence derives from a human donor who donated a stem cell graft to a child with acute lymphoblastic leukemia.

CDR3 DNA: TGCAGCGTTTTCAAGAACACTGAAGCTTTCTTT. It is translated as CSVFKNTEAFF. The chain couples TRBV29-1 to TRBJ1-1, with D hard to call. CDR1 is SQVTM and CDR2 is ANQGSEA in the germline V gene. This CDR3 region has 11 residues. Trimming removed 5 bases at V and 1 base at J, with 5 bases between. Filled out from reference TRBV29-1 and TRBJ1-1, the complete variable domain reads SAVISQKPSRDICQRGTSLTIQCQVDSQVTMMFWYRQQPGQSLTLIATANQGSEATYESGFVIDKFPISRPNLTFSTLTVSNMSPEDSSIYLCSVFKNTEAFFGQGTRLTVV.